The TCR beta chain described here comes from a study of T cells in Graves' hyperthyroidism and ophthalmopathy. General study findings and limits: Most thyroid clonotypes that were expanded above 0.001 also turned up in blood.

Diagnosis of hyperthyroidism was new in patients aged 18 to 65, and its duration was under 2 months. Patients were excluded because of uncontrolled infection, other autoimmune disease, pregnancy or lactation. Clinicians diagnosed patients from clinical symptoms, serum thyroxine and TRAb, thyroid ultrasound and orbital computed tomography. The source material, RNA transcripts, was used to amplify TCR beta CDR3 regions. In the first-round RT-PCR of the TCR CDR3, the HTBI primer set was used. TCRdb re-analysed the multiplex PCR reads in MiXCR, keeping a single row per CDR3 protein. The sample holds under 700,000 distinct CDR3 sequences, roughly a sixth seen once. This clonotype was seen many times. The antigen is not known. The V end lost 6 bases, the J end lost 7 bases, and 15 bases lay between the germline ends. The V gene's germline CDR1 is SGHVS and CDR2 FNYEAQ. The CDR3 has 13 residues.

The V call is TRBV7-6, the J call TRBJ2-5; either TRBD1 or TRBD2 may fit D (6 bases each). This receptor was obtained from a woman younger than 35 with Graves' hyperthyroidism. The specimen sequenced was blood. The CDR3 protein is CASRHLSGATQYF. DNA for the CDR3: TGTGCCAGCAGACACCTATCGGGGGCGACCCAGTACTTC.